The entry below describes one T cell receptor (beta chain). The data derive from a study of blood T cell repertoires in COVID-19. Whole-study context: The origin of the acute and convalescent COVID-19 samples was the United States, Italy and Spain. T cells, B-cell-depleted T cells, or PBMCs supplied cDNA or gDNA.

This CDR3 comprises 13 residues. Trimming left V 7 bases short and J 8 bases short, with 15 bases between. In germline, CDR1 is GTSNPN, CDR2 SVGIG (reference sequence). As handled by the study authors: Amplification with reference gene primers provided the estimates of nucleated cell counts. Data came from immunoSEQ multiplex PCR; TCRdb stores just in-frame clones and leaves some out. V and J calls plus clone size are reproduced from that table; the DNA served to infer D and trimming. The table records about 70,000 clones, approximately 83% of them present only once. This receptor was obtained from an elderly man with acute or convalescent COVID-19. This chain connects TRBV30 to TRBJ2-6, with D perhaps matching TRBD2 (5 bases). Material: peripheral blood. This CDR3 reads CASRTASTNVLTF. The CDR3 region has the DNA TGTGCCTCAAGGACTGCGTCAACCAACGTCCTGACTTTC. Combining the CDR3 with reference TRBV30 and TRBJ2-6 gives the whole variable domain SQTIHQWPATLVQPVGSPLSLECTVEGTSNPNLYWYRQAAGRGLQLLFYSVGIGQISSEVPQNLSASRPQDRQFILSSKKLLLSDSGFYLCASRTASTNVLTFGAGSRLTVL.